The rows below give T cell receptor beta chains drawn from one sample of a study of cytomegalovirus exposure and HLA in healthy donors. The data were produced by immunoSEQ multiplex PCR, yet TCRdb's version contains in-frame clones alone and is incomplete. The repertoire holds under 200,000 clones, with 77% as singletons. Sequencing was carried out using PBMCs. The receptors were sampled from a woman in her thirties in good health and CMV-seronegative. CDR3s include the opening cysteine and the closing phenylalanine or tryptophan.

J: TRBJ1-5
V: TRBV5-6
CDR3: CASSGGQKSNQPQHF

J: TRBJ2-6
V: TRBV2
CDR3: CASSYRGLIGLSGANVLTF

J: TRBJ2-4
V: TRBV5-4
CDR3: CASSSGPGTEKNIQYF

J: TRBJ2-1
V: TRBV6-6
CDR3: CASSEAREQFF

J: TRBJ2-7
V: TRBV5-1
CDR3: CASSLPSSGGRNEQYF

J: TRBJ2-7
V: TRBV19
CDR3: CASSQQGAYYEQYF

J: TRBJ1-2
V: TRBV2
CDR3: CASSKSWAGGGGYTF

J: TRBJ2-1
V: TRBV6-5
CDR3: CASSRGEIYNEQFF

J: TRBJ2-7
V: TRBV19
CDR3: CASSIDGRGRSYEQYF

J: TRBJ1-6
V: TRBV2
CDR3: CASSVYQGLSGANSPLHF

J: TRBJ2-3
V: TRBV5-1
CDR3: CASSFSGGGTDTQYF

J: TRBJ2-7
V: TRBV2
CDR3: CASSDELAGGSSYEQYF

J: TRBJ1-1
V: TRBV7-3
CDR3: CASSPQGGTEAFF

J: TRBJ1-1
V: TRBV10-3
CDR3: CATDAGGEAFF

J: TRBJ1-2
V: TRBV5-1
CDR3: CASSQATGNYYGYTF

J: TRBJ1-3
V: TRBV19
CDR3: CASLDRAGNTIYF

J: TRBJ1-1
V: TRBV12-5
CDR3: CASGRTTHTEAFF

J: TRBJ2-1
V: TRBV7-9
CDR3: CASSLGQGSYNEQFF

J: TRBJ2-5
V: TRBV5-1
CDR3: CASSLWGGLVQETQYF

J: TRBJ1-2
V: TRBV11-1
CDR3: CASSLRTRDGYTF

J: TRBJ2-3
V: TRBV27
CDR3: CASSIGQGSTDTQYF

J: TRBJ2-1
V: TRBV14
CDR3: CASSRILAGGPHEQFF

J: TRBJ1-4
V: TRBV30
CDR3: CAWSLGSGEKLFF

J: TRBJ2-5
V: TRBV2
CDR3: CASTRDREETQYF

J: TRBJ2-5
V: TRBV25-1
CDR3: CASSFRGGQETQYF

J: TRBJ2-1
V: TRBV28
CDR3: CASSFGLAGFNEQFF

J: TRBJ2-3
V: TRBV5-1
CDR3: CASSLPTSGYSTDTQYF

J: TRBJ2-5
V: TRBV7-2
CDR3: CASSPRTSRETQYF

J: TRBJ2-7
V: TRBV7-6
CDR3: CASSLGPQGAYEQYF

J: TRBJ2-3
V: TRBV9
CDR3: CASSVLDAGGTDTQYF

J: TRBJ1-2
V: TRBV7-9
CDR3: CASSFGGNYGYTF

J: TRBJ2-1
V: TRBV23-1
CDR3: CASKRAGGEFF

J: TRBJ2-1
V: TRBV30
CDR3: CAWVLNLVVNEQFF

J: TRBJ2-3
V: TRBV28
CDR3: CASSPGTATDTQYF

J: TRBJ2-1
V: TRBV19
CDR3: CASSAGGGTYNEQFF

J: TRBJ2-3
V: TRBV4-2
CDR3: CASSQPVLAGQDTQYF

J: TRBJ1-2
V: TRBV5-4
CDR3: CASSLAGKGEVYGYTF

J: TRBJ1-6
V: TRBV9
CDR3: CASSVGTPGYSPLHF

J: TRBJ1-5
V: TRBV30
CDR3: CAWSVRDISNQPQHF

J: TRBJ1-1
V: TRBV19
CDR3: CASSILRTGRPEAFF

J: TRBJ2-5
V: TRBV5-5
CDR3: CASSFYTGETQYF

J: TRBJ1-4
V: TRBV27
CDR3: CASRPLATGLLEEKLFF

J: TRBJ1-5
V: TRBV6-6
CDR3: CASSYSITAQPQHF

J: TRBJ1-2
V: TRBV19
CDR3: CASTTDRAVYGYTF

J: TRBJ1-4
V: TRBV5-1
CDR3: CASSSGRVGEKLFF

J: TRBJ2-3
V: TRBV6-5
CDR3: CASSYSSGGPTDTQYF

J: TRBJ1-1
V: TRBV15
CDR3: CATSRDEGQGKGAFF

J: TRBJ1-5
V: TRBV27
CDR3: CASSDRNQPQHF